The 25 T cell receptor beta chains given below trace back to one sample, sequenced in a study of T cell responses to AZD1222 COVID-19 vaccine (dated by TCRdb to the early 2020s). Explained via the paper, the time point label denotes: about 28 days (+/-7) after the second vaccine dose. This specimen's treatment or condition label, per the study, means: meningococcal conjugate vaccine given as trial control. Receptor libraries were prepared by the immunoSEQ multiplex PCR assay. As stored in TCRdb, this immuneACCESS dataset retains in-frame rearrangements with V and J assigned. A fraction of the clones does not appear; measured against another copy, unresolved V genes explain less than half of the discrepancy, and the remainder lacks a known reason. For this sample there are roughly 66,000 clones; 88% appear just once. The ten largest clones take up roughly 5% of the sample. The sample here was peripheral blood, taken 28 days after the second dose of the MenACWY control vaccine. These TCRs come from an adult who received the MenACWY meningococcal vaccine as a control.

This rearrangement joins TRBV2 to TRBJ2-6, with D possibly being TRBD1 (5 bases). V dropped 10 bases and J dropped 4 bases, with 11 bases sitting between them. CDR3 length: 13 amino acids. Germline CDR1 is SNHLY and CDR2 is FYNNEI. CDR3 region: CATSGSGANVLTF. CDR3 sequence (DNA): TGTGCCACCTCAGGGTCCGGGGCCAACGTCCTGACTTTC.

A single count supports this clone. The chain uses TRBV24-1 and TRBJ2-7; D gene ambiguous. Trimming removed 1 base at V and 0 bases at J, with 6 bases between. This CDR3 comprises 14 residues. In germline, CDR1 is KGHDR, CDR2 SFDVKD. CDR3 nucleotide sequence: TGTGCCACCAGTGATTTTCGGAACTCCTACGAGCAGTACTTC. Translated: CATSDFRNSYEQYF.

In DNA form, the CDR3 reads TGTGCCAGCAAGCACCCCGTAGAAAACATTCAGTACTTC. Translated, it gives CASKHPVENIQYF. The chain carries TRBV12-3 or TRBV12-4 and TRBJ2-4, with D uncertain. V lost 7 bases and J 5 bases, leaving 12 bases between the germline ends. The CDR3 spans 13 residues.

This clone was observed a handful of times. This sequence joins TRBV5-1 and TRBJ2-7, with a weak D call TRBD1 (5 bases). Per germline, CDR1 SGHRS and CDR2 YFSETQ. V lost 4 bases, J lost 3 bases, and 14 bases lay in between. The CDR3 is 14 amino acids. CDR3 sequence reads: CASSLRAQGYEQYF. Written as DNA, the CDR3 is TGCGCCAGCAGCCTTAGGGCCCAGGGCTACGAGCAGTACTTC.

The genes are TRBV3-1 (or the pseudogene TRBV3-2) and TRBJ2-3; the D is unclear. V was shortened by 4 bases and J by 5 bases, with 16 bases between the two germline ends. CDR1 and CDR2 from the germline V gene are LGHDT and YNNKEL (reference sequence). The CDR3 runs 15 residues. The CDR3 sequence: CASSLIPGPKDTQYF. CDR3 sequence (DNA): TGTGCCAGCAGCCTCATTCCCGGGCCCAAAGATACGCAGTATTTT.

V is TRBV5-1 and J is TRBJ2-1; TRBD2 agrees at 9 bases. Germline CDR1 SGHRS, CDR2 YFSETQ. V was pared by 1 base and J by 5 bases, with 4 bases of the junction left unmatched. The CDR3 totals 15 residues. The CDR3 sequence is CASSLSSGNNNEQFF. The DNA of the CDR3 is TGCGCCAGCAGCTTGTCTAGCGGGAATAACAATGAGCAGTTCTTC.

This chain links TRBV6-5 with TRBJ2-2, with 7 positions matching TRBD1. This CDR3 is built from 13 residues. Germline lookup yields CDR1 MNHEY and CDR2 SVGAGI. This CDR3 is CGGRDSNTGELFF. The CDR3 DNA reads as TGTGGCGGCCGGGACAGTAACACCGGGGAGCTGTTTTTT.

This CDR3 reads CASSVRPLQHDTDTQYF. CDR3 nucleotide sequence: TGTGCCAGCAGCGTACGTCCCTTGCAGCATGACACAGATACGCAGTATTTT. The chain is built from TRBV9 and TRBJ2-3; unclear D gene. This CDR3 comprises 17 residues. V lost 1 base and J lost 2, with 17 bases in between. Germline CDR1 and CDR2: SGDLS and YYNGEE.

This clone was seen a handful of times. This chain connects TRBV19 to TRBJ2-2, with 7 positions matching TRBD1. J gave up 0 bases and V 5 bases, and 6 bases lay outside the gene matches. The CDR3 loop spans 16 amino acids. Germline CDR1 LNHDA, CDR2 SQIVND (reference sequence). Here the CDR3 reads CASSPTGQTNTGELFF. DNA for the CDR3: TGTGCCAGTAGTCCTACGGGACAGACGAACACCGGGGAGCTGTTTTTT.

The chain joins TRBV7-2 to TRBJ1-5; D ambiguous. The CDR3 runs to 16 residues. Germline V gives CDR1 SGHTA, CDR2 FQGNSA. V lost 1 base and J lost 7, with 17 bases in between. CDR3 loop: CASSLVGGRMEQPQHF. As DNA, the CDR3 is TGTGCCAGCAGCTTAGTGGGAGGGAGGATGGAGCAGCCCCAGCATTTT.

The chain has TRBV12-3 or TRBV12-4 and TRBJ2-5; D is perhaps TRBD2 (5 bases). Trimming took 2 bases from V and 3 from J, leaving 7 bases between them. The CDR3 length is 13 residues. The DNA for the CDR3 is TGTGCCAGCAGTTTACAGAGGGAAGAGACCCAGTACTTC. Amino acid sequence: CASSLQREETQYF.

A note on this clone: The same CDR3 also results from other DNA sequences found in this sample. The rearrangement links TRBV5-1 to TRBJ1-1; 9 positions agree with TRBD1. The CDR3 extends over 14 amino acids. V lost 3 bases and J lost 1; bases outside the gene matches: 1. Germline-derived CDR1 and CDR2 are SGHRS and YFSETQ. In DNA form, the CDR3 reads TGCGCCAGCAGCTGGGGACAGGGGAACACTGAAGCTTTCTTT. Translated, it gives CASSWGQGNTEAFF.

The chain recombines TRBV29-1 with TRBJ1-2; weak D call: TRBD1 (5 bases). The CDR3 runs 13 residues. Trimming left V 3 bases short and J 7 bases short, with 15 bases between. Germline CDR1 SQVTM, CDR2 ANQGSEA. The CDR3: CSVDTSGTGGYTF. The CDR3 bases are TGCAGCGTTGATACATCCGGGACGGGTGGCTACACCTTC.

The chain couples TRBV6-5 to TRBJ1-4; a possible D gene is TRBD1 (5 bases). The germline V gene encodes CDR1 MNHEY and CDR2 SVGAGI. The CDR3 is made up of 16 amino acids. The V end was cut by 0 bases, the J end by 7 bases, with 15 bases between. The CDR3 here is CASSYSSGFGGEKLFF. The CDR3 region has the DNA TGTGCCAGCAGTTACTCCTCAGGGTTTGGCGGTGAAAAACTGTTTTTT.

This chain joins TRBV10-3 and TRBJ1-1; possible D gene TRBD1, 6 bases. Germline V CDR1 and CDR2: ENHRY, SYGVKD. This CDR3 comprises 15 residues. With 0 bases removed from V and 5 bases from J, the gap between germline ends came to 13 bases. The CDR3 reads CAISESGGLETEAFF. The CDR3 nucleotides are TGTGCCATCAGTGAGTCGGGGGGGCTGGAGACTGAAGCTTTCTTT.

The chain recombines TRBV30 with TRBJ1-5; D is unresolved. V gave up 3 bases and J gave up 1 base, with 16 bases separating them. The CDR3 has 16 amino acids. Germline V gene data show CDR1 as GTSNPN and CDR2 as SVGIG (reference sequence). In nucleotides, the CDR3 is TGTGCCTGGAGGGGTCAGGATCCGGGGAGCAATCAGCCCCAGCATTTT. As protein: CAWRGQDPGSNQPQHF.

The chain uses TRBV6-2 or TRBV6-3 and TRBJ2-2; a weak D match, TRBD1 (5 bases). V was pared by 4 bases and J by 2 bases, with 14 bases between. This CDR3 has 16 amino acids. Germline V lookup: CDR1 MNHEY, CDR2 SVGEGT. CDR3: CASSFAGNSNTGELFF. DNA of the CDR3: TGTGCCAGCAGTTTCGCAGGGAACTCTAACACCGGGGAGCTGTTTTTT.

The chain carries TRBV5-1 and TRBJ1-1; D is unclear. The CDR3 runs to 15 residues. V lost 3 bases, J lost 1 base, and 13 bases lay in between. From germline, CDR1 is SGHRS and CDR2 YFSETQ. This CDR3 is CASSSSQGRNTEAFF. The CDR3 DNA reads as TGCGCCAGCAGCTCTTCTCAAGGGAGGAACACTGAAGCTTTCTTT. The variable domain in full, completed from reference TRBV5-1 and TRBJ1-1, reads KAGVTQTPRYLIKTRGQQVTLSCSPISGHRSVSWYQQTPGQGLQFLFEYFSETQRNKGNFPGRFSGRQFSNSRSEMNVSTLELGDSALYLCASSSSQGRNTEAFFGQGTRLTVV.

The rearrangement uses TRBV24-1 and TRBJ2-1, with D maybe TRBD1 (6 bases). The CDR3 runs 17 residues. Between the trimmed V and J ends, which lost 3 bases and 1 base, there was a span of 15 bases. The V gene's germline CDR1 is KGHDR and CDR2 SFDVKD. CDR3 nucleotide sequence: TGTGCCACCAGTGATCCGCCCTTACAGGGATCCTACAATGAGCAGTTCTTC. This encodes CATSDPPLQGSYNEQFF.

The rearrangement joins TRBV2 to TRBJ1-3; D is ambiguous. Germline V gene lookup returns CDR1 SNHLY and CDR2 FYNNEI. Between the trimmed V and J ends, which lost 6 bases and 0 bases, there was a span of 9 bases. The CDR3 runs 14 residues. In DNA, the CDR3 is TGTGCCAGCAGAGGGCGCCTCTCTGGAAACACCATATATTTT. Encoded protein: CASRGRLSGNTIYF.

The chain uses TRBV2 and TRBJ2-5, with D hard to call. The CDR3 is made up of 12 amino acids. Trimming cost V 1 base and J 5 bases, with 5 bases left between them. Germline CDR1 is SNHLY and CDR2 is FYNNEI. The CDR3 here is CASSEVWETQYF. CDR3 nucleotide sequence: TGTGCCAGCAGTGAAGTGTGGGAGACCCAGTACTTC.

This chain links TRBV29-1 with TRBJ1-4; 11 bases align to TRBD1. Germline V gene data show CDR1 as SQVTM and CDR2 as ANQGSEA. The ends lost 3 bases at V and 10 bases at J; junction bases unmatched: 4. There are 13 residues in the CDR3. The CDR3 region is CSVESGQGGKLFF. CDR3 DNA sequence: TGCAGCGTTGAGTCGGGACAGGGGGGAAAACTGTTTTTT.

The V and J genes are TRBV9 and TRBJ2-7; D tentatively reads TRBD1 or TRBD2 (5 bases each). There are 14 residues in the CDR3. V was clipped by 0 bases and J by 2 bases, with 9 bases between them. Germline lookup yields CDR1 SGDLS and CDR2 YYNGEE. The CDR3 DNA reads as TGTGCCAGCAGCGTAGGGGGACGTCCCTACGAGCAGTACTTC. Translation gives CASSVGGRPYEQYF.

The chain joins TRBV5-1 to TRBJ2-1; D unclear. The germline V gene has CDR1 SGHRS and CDR2 YFSETQ. The germline V and J ends were trimmed by 2 bases and 2 bases, with 11 bases remaining between them. The CDR3 sequence is 15 residues long. The CDR3 protein is CASSFADPTYNEQFF. The CDR3 nucleotides read TGCGCCAGCAGCTTCGCGGACCCTACCTACAATGAGCAGTTCTTC. Full variable domain (remainder filled in from reference TRBV5-1 and TRBJ2-1): KAGVTQTPRYLIKTRGQQVTLSCSPISGHRSVSWYQQTPGQGLQFLFEYFSETQRNKGNFPGRFSGRQFSNSRSEMNVSTLELGDSALYLCASSFADPTYNEQFFGPGTRLTVL.

This chain links TRBV19 with TRBJ1-5, with 7 bases that match TRBD1. CDR3 size: 17 residues. Trimming at V came to 5 bases and at J to 9 bases, leaving 19 bases not matched to a gene. The germline V gene encodes CDR1 LNHDA and CDR2 SQIVND (reference sequence). The CDR3 DNA is TGTGCCAGTAGTGCCTTCCGGGACAGTACGGGGTTTTCGCCCCAGCATTTT. It yields the protein CASSAFRDSTGFSPQHF.